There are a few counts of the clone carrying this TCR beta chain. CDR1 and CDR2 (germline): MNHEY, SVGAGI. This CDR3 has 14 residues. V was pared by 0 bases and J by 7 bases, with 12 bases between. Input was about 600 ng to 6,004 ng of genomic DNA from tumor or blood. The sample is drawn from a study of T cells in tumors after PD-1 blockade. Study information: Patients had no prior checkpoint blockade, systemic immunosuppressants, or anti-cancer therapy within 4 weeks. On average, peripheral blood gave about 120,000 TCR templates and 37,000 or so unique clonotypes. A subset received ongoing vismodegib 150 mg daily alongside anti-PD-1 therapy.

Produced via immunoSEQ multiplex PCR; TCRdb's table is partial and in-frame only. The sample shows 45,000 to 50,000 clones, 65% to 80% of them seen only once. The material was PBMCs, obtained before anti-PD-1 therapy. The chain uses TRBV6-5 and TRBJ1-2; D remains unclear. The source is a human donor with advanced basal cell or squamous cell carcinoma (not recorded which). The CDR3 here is CASSYSYFEGGYTF. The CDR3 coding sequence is TGTGCCAGCAGTTACTCGTATTTCGAGGGTGGCTACACCTTC.